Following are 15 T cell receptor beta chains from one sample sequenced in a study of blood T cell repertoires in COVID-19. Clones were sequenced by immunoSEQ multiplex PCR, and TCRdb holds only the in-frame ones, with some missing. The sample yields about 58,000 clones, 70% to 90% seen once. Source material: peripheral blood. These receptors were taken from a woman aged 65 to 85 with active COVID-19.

CDR3 loop: CASSLGVLENEQFF. CDR3 DNA sequence: TGCGCCAGCAGCTTAGGTGTTTTGGAGAATGAGCAGTTCTTC. The rearrangement joins TRBV5-1 to TRBJ2-1, with D unclear. This CDR3 comprises 14 residues. Trimming left V 2 bases short and J 7 bases short, with 13 bases between. CDR1 SGHRS and CDR2 YFSETQ come from the germline V gene.

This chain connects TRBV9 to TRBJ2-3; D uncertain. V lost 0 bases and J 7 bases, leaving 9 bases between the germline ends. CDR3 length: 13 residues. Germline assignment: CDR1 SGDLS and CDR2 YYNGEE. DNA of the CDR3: TGTGCCAGCAGCGTAGACGGTCCCCATACGCAGTATTTT. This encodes CASSVDGPHTQYF.

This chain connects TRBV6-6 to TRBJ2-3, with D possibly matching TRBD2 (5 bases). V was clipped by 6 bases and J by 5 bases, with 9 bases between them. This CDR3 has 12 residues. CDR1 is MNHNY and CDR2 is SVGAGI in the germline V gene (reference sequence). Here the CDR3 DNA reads TGTGCCAGCAGCCGAGCGGTAGATACGCAGTATTTT. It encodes CASSRAVDTQYF.

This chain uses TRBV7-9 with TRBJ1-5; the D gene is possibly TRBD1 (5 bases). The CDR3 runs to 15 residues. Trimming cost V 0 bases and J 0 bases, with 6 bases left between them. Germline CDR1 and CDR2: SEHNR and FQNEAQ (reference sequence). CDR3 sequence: CASSLAQDSNQPQHF. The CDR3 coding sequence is TGTGCCAGCAGCTTAGCACAGGATAGCAATCAGCCCCAGCATTTT.

The CDR3 coding sequence is TGTGCCAGCAGCCAACGCCCGGAGGGGTCGAGCTCCTACGAGCAGTACTTC. Translated, it gives CASSQRPEGSSSYEQYF. The V call is TRBV28, the J call TRBJ2-7; the D gene is possibly TRBD2 (6 bases). Per germline, CDR1 MDHEN and CDR2 SYDVKM. The V and J ends lost 6 bases and 0 bases respectively, with 21 bases between them. This CDR3 has 17 amino acids.

The CDR3 sequence: CASSDRLAGVYEQFF. The CDR3 DNA sequence: TGTGCCAGCAGTGATCGGCTAGCGGGAGTCTATGAGCAGTTCTTC. The V and J genes are TRBV2 and TRBJ2-1, with 10 bases identical to TRBD2. V lost 3 bases and J lost 8; bases outside the gene matches: 7. Germline V gene sequence: CDR1 SNHLY, CDR2 FYNNEI. The CDR3 contains 15 residues.

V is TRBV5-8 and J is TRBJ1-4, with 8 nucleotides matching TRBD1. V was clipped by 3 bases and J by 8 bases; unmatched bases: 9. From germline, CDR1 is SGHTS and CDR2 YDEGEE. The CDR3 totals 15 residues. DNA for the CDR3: TGTGCCAGCAGCTCAAGGACAGGGCCAAACGAAAAACTGTTTTTT. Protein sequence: CASSSRTGPNEKLFF.

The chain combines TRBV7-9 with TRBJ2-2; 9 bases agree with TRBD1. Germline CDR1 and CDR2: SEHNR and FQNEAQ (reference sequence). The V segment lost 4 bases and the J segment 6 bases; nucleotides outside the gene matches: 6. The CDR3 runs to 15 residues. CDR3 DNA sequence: TGTGCCAGCAGCTCATACAGGGGGCCGTCCGGGGAGCTGTTTTTT. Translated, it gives CASSSYRGPSGELFF.

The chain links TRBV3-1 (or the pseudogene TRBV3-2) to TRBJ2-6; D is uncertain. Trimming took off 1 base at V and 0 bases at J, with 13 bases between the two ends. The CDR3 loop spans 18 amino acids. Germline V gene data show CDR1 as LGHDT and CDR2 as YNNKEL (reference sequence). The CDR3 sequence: CASSQVLPRSSGANVLTF. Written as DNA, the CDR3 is TGTGCCAGCAGCCAAGTTTTACCCAGGTCCTCTGGGGCCAACGTCCTGACTTTC.

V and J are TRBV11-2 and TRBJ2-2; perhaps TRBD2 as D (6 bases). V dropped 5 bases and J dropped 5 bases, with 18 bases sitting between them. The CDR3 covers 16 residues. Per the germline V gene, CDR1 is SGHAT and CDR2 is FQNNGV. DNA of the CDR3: TGTGCCAGCAGCGTGAAGTCGGGAGTTCGAACCGGGGAGCTGTTTTTT. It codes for CASSVKSGVRTGELFF.

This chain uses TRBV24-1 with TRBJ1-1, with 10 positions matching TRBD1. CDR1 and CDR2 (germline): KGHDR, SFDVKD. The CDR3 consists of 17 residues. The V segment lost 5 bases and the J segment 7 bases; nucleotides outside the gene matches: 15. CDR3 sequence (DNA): TGTGCCACCAGTGGTGAGAACCGGGACAGGGGATGGGGTGAAGCTTTCTTT. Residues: CATSGENRDRGWGEAFF.

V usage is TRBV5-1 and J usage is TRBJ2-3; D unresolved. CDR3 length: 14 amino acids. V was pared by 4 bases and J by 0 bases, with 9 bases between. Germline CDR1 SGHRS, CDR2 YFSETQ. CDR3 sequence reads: CASSQDTSTDTQYF. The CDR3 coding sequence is TGCGCCAGCAGCCAAGATACTAGCACAGATACGCAGTATTTT.

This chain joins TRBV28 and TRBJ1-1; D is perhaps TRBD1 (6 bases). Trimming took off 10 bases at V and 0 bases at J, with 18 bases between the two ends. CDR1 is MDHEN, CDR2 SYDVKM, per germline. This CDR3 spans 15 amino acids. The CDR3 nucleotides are TGTGCCACCGCCCCCGGGGGGCGCATGAACACTGAAGCTTTCTTT. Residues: CATAPGGRMNTEAFF.

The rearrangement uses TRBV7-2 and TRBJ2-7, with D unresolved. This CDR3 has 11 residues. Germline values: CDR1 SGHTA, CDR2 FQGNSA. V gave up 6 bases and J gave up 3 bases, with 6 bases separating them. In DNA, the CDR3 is TGTGCCAGCAGACAGAGCTACGAGCAGTACTTC. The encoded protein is CASRQSYEQYF.

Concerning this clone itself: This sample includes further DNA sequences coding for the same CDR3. The CDR3 spells CATSRGTGTSGRRSYEQYF. CDR3 coding DNA: TGTGCCACCAGCAGAGGGACCGGGACTAGCGGGAGGAGGTCCTACGAGCAGTACTTC. V usage is TRBV15 and J usage is TRBJ2-7, with 15 bases that match TRBD2. Trimming cost V 1 base and J 1 base; bases outside gene matches: 8. Looked up from germline, CDR1 is LNHNV and CDR2 is YYDKDF (reference sequence). The CDR3 is made up of 19 amino acids.